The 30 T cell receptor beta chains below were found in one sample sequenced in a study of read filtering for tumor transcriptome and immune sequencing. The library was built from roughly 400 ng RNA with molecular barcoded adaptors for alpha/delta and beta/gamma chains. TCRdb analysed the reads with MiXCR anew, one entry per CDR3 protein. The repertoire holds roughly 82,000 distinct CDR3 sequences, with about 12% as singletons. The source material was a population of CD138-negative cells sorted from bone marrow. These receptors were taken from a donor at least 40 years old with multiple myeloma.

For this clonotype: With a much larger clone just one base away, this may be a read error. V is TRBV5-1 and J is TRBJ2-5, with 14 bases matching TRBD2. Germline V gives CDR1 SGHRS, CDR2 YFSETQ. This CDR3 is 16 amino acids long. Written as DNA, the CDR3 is TGCGGCAGCAGCCACCCGGGACTAGCGGGAGAAGAGACCCAGTACTTC. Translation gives CGSSHPGLAGEETQYF.

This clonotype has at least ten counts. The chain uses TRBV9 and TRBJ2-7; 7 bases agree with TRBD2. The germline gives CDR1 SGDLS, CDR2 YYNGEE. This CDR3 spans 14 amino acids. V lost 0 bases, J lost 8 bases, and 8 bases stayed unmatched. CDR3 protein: CASSVESGTDKQYF. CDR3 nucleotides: TGTGCCAGCAGCGTAGAAAGCGGGACGGATAAGCAGTACTTC.

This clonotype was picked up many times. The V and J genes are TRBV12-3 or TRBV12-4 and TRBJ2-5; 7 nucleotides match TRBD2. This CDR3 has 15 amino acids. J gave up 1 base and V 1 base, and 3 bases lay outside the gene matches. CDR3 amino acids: CASSLGLAVQETQYF. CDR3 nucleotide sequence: TGTGCCAGCAGTTTAGGCCTAGCGGTCCAAGAGACCCAGTACTTC.

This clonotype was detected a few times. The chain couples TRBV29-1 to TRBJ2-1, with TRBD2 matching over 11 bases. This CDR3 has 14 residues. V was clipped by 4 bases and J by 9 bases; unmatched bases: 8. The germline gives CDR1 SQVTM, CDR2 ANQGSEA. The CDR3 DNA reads TGCAGCGTTGTAGGTAGCGGGAGGGCCGGTGAGCAGTTCTTC. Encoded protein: CSVVGSGRAGEQFF.

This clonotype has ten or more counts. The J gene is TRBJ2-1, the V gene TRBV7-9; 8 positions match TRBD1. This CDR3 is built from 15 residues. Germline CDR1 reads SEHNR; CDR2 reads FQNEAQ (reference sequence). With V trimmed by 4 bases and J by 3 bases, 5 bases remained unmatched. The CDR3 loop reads CASSSGGGRYNEQFF. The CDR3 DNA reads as TGTGCCAGCAGCTCAGGGGGCGGACGCTACAATGAGCAGTTCTTC.

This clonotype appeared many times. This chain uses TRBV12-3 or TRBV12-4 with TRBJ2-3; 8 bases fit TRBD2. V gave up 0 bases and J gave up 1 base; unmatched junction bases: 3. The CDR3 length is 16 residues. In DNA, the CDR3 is TGTGCCAGCAGTTTAGCCCGCGGGAGGCGCACAGATACGCAGTATTTT. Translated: CASSLARGRRTDTQYF.

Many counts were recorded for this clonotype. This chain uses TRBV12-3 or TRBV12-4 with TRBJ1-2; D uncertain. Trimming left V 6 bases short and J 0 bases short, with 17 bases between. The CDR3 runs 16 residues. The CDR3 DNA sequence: TGTGCCAGCAGACCTCTCTACCTCACAGCTAACTATGGCTACACCTTC. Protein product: CASRPLYLTANYGYTF.

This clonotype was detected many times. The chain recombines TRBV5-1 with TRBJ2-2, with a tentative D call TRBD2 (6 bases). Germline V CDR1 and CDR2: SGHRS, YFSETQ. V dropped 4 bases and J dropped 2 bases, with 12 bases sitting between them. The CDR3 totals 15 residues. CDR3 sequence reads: CASSAGPQNTGELFF. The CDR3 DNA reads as TGCGCCAGCAGCGCGGGACCGCAAAACACCGGGGAGCTGTTTTTT.

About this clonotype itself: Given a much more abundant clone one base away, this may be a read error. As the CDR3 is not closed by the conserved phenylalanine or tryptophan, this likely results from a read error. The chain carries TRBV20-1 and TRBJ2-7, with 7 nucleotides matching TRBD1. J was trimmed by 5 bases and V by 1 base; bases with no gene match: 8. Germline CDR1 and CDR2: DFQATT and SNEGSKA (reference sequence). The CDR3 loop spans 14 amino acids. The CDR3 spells CSARGRQGHNEQYL. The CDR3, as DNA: TGCAGTGCTAGAGGAAGACAGGGTCATAACGAGCAGTACCTC.

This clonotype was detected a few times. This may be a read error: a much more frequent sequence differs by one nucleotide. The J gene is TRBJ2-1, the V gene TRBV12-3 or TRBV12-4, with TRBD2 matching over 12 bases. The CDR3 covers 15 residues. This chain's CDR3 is CASCPGLAGYNEQLF. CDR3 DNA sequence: TGTGCCAGCTGCCCGGGACTAGCGGGCTACAATGAGCAGCTCTTC.

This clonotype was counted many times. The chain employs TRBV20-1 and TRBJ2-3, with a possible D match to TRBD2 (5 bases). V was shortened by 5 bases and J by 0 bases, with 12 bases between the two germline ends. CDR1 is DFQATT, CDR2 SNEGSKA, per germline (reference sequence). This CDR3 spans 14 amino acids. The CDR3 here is CSAREHESTDTQYF. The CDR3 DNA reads TGCAGTGCTCGGGAACACGAAAGCACAGATACGCAGTATTTT.

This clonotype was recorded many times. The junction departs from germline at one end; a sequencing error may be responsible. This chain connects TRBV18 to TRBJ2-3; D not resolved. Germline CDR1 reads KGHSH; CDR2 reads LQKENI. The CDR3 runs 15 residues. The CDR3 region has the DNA TGTGCCGGCTCACCTCGACCGGGTTGGACAGATACGCAGTATTTT. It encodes CAGSPRPGWTDTQYF.

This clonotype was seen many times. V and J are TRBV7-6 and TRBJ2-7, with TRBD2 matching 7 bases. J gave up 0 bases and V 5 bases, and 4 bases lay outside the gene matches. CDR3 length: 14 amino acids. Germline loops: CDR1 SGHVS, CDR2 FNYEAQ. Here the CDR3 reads CASSRGEGSYEQYF. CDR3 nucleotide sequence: TGTGCCAGCAGCCGTGGGGAGGGCTCCTACGAGCAGTACTTC.

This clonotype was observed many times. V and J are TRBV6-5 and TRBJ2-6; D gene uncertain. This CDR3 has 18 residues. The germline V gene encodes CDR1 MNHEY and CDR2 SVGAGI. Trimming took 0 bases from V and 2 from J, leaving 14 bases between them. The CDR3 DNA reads TGTGCCAGCAGTTACTCGATTGGCTCAAGGGCTGGGGCCAACGTCCTGACTTTC. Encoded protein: CASSYSIGSRAGANVLTF.

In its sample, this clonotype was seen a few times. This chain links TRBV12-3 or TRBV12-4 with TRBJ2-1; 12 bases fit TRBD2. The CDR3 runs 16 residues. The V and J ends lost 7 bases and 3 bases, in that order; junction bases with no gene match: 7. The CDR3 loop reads CASTPPGLAGYNEQFF. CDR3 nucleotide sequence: TGTGCCAGCACTCCCCCGGGACTAGCGGGCTACAATGAGCAGTTCTTC.

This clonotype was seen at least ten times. CDR3: CARETLSGANVLTF. CDR3 in DNA: TGTGCCAGAGAAACCCTGTCTGGGGCCAACGTCCTGACTTTC. The V and J genes are TRBV7-9 and TRBJ2-6; D is unresolved. This CDR3 contains 14 residues. Germline V CDR1 and CDR2: SEHNR, FQNEAQ (reference sequence). V shed 9 bases and J shed 1 base, with 10 bases lying between them.

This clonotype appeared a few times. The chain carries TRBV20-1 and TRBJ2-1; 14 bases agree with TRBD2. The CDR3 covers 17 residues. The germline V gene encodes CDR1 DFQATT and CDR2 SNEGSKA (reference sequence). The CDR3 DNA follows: TGCAATACTAGAGATCTGGGGACTAGCGGGAGTAGTGATGAGCAGTTCTTC. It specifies CNTRDLGTSGSSDEQFF.

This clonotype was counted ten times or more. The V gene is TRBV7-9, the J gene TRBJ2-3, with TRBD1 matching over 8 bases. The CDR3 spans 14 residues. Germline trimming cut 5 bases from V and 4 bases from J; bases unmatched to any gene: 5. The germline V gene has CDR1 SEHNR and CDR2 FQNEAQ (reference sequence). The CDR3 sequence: CASSGDRGPDTQYF. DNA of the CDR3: TGTGCCAGCAGCGGCGACAGGGGCCCAGATACGCAGTATTTT.

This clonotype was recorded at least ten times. As DNA, the CDR3 is TGCGCCAGCAGCTTCGCGGTGGAGGGTGAGCAGTTCTTC. It is translated as CASSFAVEGEQFF. The chain employs TRBV5-1 and TRBJ2-1; D possibly corresponds to TRBD2 (6 bases). The CDR3 is 13 residues long. CDR1 SGHRS and CDR2 YFSETQ come from the germline V gene. V was pared by 2 bases and J by 9 bases, with 12 bases between.

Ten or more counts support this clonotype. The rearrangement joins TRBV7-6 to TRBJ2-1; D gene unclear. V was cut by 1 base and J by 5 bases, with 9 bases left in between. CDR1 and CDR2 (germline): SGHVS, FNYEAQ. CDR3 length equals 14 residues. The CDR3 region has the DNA TGTGCCAGCAGCTTAGGAGGCAACCACAATGAGCAGTTCTTC. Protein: CASSLGGNHNEQFF.

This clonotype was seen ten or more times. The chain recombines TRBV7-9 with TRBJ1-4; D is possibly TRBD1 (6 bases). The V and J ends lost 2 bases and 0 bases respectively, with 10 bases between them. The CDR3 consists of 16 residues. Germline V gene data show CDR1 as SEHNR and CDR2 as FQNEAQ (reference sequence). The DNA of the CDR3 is TGTGCCAGCAGCTTATCCAGGGGTGCAACTAATGAAAAACTGTTTTTT. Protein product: CASSLSRGATNEKLFF.

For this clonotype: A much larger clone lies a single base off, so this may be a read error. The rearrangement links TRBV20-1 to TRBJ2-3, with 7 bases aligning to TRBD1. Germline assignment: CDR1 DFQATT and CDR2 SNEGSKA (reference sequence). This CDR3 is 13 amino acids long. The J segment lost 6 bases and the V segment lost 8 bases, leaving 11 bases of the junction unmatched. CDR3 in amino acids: CSTHGQAGDTQYF. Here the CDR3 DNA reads TGCAGTACACACGGACAGGCCGGGGATACGCAGTATTTT.

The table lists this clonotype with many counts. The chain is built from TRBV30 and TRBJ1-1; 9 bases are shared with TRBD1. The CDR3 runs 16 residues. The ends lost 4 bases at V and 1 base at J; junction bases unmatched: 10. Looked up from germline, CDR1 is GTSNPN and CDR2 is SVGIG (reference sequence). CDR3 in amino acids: CAWTITRTGANTEAFF. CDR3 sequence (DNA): TGTGCCTGGACCATCACGCGGACAGGGGCGAACACTGAAGCTTTCTTT.

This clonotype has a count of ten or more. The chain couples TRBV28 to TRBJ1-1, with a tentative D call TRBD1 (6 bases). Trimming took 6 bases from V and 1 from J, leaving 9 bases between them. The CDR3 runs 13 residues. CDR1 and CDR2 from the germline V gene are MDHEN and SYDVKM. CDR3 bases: TGTGCCAGCAGAACAGGGCAGAACACTGAAGCTTTCTTT. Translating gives CASRTGQNTEAFF. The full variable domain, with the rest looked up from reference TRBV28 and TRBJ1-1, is DVKVTQSSRYLVKRTGEKVFLECVQDMDHENMFWYRQDPGLGLRLIYFSYDVKMKEKGDIPEGYSVSREKKERFSLILESASTNQTSMYLCASRTGQNTEAFFGQGTRLTVV.

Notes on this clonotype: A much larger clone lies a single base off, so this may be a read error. DNA of the CDR3: TGCAGTACTCCGGACCCCCGACAGTTAAATGAGCAGTTCTTC. Translated, it gives CSTPDPRQLNEQFF. The chain joins TRBV20-1 to TRBJ2-1; D may be TRBD1 (5 bases). The ends were cut back, 8 bases at V and 7 bases at J, with 21 bases in the middle. Germline assignment: CDR1 DFQATT and CDR2 SNEGSKA (reference sequence). CDR3 length: 14 residues.

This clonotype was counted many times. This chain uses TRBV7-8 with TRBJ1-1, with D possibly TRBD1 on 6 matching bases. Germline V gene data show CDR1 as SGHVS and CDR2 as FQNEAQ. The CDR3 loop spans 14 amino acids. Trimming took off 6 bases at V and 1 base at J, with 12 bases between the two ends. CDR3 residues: CASSTGTSNTEAFF. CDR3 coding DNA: TGTGCCAGCAGTACCGGGACATCGAACACTGAAGCTTTCTTT.

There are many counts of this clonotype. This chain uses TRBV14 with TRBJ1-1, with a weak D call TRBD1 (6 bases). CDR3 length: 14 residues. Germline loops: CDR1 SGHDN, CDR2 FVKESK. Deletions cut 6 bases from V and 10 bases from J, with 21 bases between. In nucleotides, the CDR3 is TGTGCCAGCAGTCGGTACGGGGGGGCGAAGGGAGCTTTCTTT. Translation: CASSRYGGAKGAFF.

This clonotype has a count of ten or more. The CDR3 here is CASSLPGPQETQYF. The CDR3 coding sequence is TGCGCCAGCAGCTTACCCGGACCTCAAGAGACCCAGTACTTC. The rearrangement uses TRBV5-1 and TRBJ2-5; D gene unclear. The CDR3 runs to 14 residues. The V gene's germline CDR1 is SGHRS and CDR2 YFSETQ. Deletions cut 2 bases from V and 2 bases from J, with 10 bases between.

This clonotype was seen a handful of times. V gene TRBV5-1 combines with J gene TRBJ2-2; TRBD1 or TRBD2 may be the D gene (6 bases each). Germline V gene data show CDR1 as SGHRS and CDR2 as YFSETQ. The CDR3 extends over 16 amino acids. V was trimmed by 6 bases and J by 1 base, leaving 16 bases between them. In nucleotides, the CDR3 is TGCGCCAGCAATATCGGGGGACATTTGAACACCGGGGAGCTGTTTTTT. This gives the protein CASNIGGHLNTGELFF.

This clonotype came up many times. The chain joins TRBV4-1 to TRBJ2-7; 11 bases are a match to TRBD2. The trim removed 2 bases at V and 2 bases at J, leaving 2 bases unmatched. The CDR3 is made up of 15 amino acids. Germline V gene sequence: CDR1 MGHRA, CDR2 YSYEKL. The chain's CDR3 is CASSQIAGGTYEQYF. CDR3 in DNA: TGCGCCAGCAGCCAAATAGCGGGAGGGACCTACGAGCAGTACTTC.